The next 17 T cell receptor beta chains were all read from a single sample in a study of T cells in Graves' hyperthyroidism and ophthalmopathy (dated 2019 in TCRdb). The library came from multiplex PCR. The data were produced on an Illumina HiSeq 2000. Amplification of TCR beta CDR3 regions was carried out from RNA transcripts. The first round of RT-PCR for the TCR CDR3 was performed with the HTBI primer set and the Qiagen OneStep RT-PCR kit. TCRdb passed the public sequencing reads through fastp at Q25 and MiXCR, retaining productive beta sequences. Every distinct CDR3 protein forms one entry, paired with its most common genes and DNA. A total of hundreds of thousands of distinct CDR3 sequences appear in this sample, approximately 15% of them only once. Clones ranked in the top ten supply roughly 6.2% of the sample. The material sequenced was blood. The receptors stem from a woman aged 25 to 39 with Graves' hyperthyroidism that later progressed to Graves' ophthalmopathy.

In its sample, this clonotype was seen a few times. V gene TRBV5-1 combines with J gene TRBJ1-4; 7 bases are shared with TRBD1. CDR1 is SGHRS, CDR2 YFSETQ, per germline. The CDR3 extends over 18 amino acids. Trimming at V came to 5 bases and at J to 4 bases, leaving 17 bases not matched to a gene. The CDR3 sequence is CASRGGTDNLLNNEKLFF. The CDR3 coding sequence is TGCGCCAGCAGAGGGGGGACAGACAATTTACTCAATAATGAAAAACTGTTTTTT.

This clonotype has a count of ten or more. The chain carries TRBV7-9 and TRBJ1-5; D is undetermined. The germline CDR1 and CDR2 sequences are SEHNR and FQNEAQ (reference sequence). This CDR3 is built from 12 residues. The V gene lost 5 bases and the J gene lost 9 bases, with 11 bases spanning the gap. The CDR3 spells CASSGQSLPQHF. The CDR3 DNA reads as TGTGCCAGCAGCGGCCAGAGTCTGCCCCAGCATTTT.

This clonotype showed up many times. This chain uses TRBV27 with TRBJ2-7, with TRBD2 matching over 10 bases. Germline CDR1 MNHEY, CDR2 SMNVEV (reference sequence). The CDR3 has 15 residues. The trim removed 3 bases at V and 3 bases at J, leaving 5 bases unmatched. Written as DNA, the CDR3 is TGTGCCAGCAGTTTCGCGGTAGCGGGAGGCTACGAGCAGTACTTC. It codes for CASSFAVAGGYEQYF.

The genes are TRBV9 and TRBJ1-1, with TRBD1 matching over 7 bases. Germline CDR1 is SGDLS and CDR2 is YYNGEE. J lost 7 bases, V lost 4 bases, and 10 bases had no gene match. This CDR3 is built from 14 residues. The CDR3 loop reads CASSYTGTDVEAFF. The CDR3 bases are TGTGCCAGCAGCTATACCGGGACAGACGTTGAAGCTTTCTTT.

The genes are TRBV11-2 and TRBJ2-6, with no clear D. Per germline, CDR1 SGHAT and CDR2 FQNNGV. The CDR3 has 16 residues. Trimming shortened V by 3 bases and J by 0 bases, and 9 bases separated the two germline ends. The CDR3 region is CASSFTTISGANVLTF. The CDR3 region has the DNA TGTGCCAGCAGCTTCACTACCATCTCTGGGGCCAACGTCCTGACTTTC.

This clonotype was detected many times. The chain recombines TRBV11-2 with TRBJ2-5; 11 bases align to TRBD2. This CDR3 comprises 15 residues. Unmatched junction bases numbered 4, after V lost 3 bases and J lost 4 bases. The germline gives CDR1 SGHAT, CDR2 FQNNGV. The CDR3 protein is CASSFPGTSGETQYF. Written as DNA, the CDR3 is TGTGCCAGCAGCTTTCCGGGGACTAGCGGAGAGACCCAGTACTTC.

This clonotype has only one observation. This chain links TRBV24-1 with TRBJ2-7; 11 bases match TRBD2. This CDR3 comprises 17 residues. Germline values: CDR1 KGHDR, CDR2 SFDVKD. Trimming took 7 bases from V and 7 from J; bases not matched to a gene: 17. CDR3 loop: CATSVVAGGQNYNEQYF. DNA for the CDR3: TGTGCCACCAGCGTCGTAGCGGGAGGGCAGAACTACAATGAGCAGTACTTC.

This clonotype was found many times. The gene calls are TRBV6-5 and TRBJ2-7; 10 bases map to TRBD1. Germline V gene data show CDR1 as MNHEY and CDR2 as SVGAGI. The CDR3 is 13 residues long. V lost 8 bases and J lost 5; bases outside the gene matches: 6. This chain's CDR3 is CASLGQGGNEQYF. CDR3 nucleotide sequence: TGTGCCAGCCTTGGACAGGGGGGCAACGAGCAGTACTTC.

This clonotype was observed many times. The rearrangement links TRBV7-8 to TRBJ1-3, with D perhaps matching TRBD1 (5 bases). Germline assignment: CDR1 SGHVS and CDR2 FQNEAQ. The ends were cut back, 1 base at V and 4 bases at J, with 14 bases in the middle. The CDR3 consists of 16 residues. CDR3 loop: CASSLVAGALGNTIYF. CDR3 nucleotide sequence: TGTGCCAGCAGCTTAGTTGCTGGGGCGCTGGGAAACACCATATATTTT.

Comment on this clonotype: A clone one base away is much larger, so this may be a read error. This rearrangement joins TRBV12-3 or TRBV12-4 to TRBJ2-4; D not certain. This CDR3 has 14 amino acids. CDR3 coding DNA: TGTGTCAGCAGCCCAGCTAGTTACAAAAACATTCAGTACTTC. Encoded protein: CVSSPASYKNIQYF.

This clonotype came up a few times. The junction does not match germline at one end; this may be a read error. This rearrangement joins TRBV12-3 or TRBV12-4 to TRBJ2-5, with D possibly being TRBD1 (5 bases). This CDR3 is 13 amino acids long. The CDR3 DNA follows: TGTGCCAGCAGTTTGGCGACAGAAGAGACCCAGCACTTC. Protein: CASSLATEETQHF.

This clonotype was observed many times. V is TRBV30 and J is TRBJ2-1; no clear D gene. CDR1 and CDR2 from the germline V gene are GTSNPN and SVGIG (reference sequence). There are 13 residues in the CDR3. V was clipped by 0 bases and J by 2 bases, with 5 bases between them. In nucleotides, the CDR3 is TGTGCCTGGAGTGTAGGGACCTACAATGAGCAGTTCTTC. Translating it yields CAWSVGTYNEQFF.

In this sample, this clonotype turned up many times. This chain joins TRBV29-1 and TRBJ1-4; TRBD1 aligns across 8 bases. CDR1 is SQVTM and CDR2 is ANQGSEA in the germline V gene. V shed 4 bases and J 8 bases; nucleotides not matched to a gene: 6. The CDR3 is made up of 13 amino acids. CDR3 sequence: CSVARGLEEKLFF. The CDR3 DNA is TGCAGCGTTGCCAGGGGGCTGGAGGAAAAACTGTTTTTT. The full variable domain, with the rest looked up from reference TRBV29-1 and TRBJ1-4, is SAVISQKPSRDICQRGTSLTIQCQVDSQVTMMFWYRQQPGQSLTLIATANQGSEATYESGFVIDKFPISRPNLTFSTLTVSNMSPEDSSIYLCSVARGLEEKLFFGSGTQLSVL.

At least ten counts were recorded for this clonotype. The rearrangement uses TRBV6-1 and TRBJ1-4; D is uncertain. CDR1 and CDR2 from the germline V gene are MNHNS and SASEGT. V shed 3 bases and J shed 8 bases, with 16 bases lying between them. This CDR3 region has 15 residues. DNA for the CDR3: TGTGCCAGCAGTGATTCGTCGGCGATGGAGGAAAAACTGTTTTTT. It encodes CASSDSSAMEEKLFF.

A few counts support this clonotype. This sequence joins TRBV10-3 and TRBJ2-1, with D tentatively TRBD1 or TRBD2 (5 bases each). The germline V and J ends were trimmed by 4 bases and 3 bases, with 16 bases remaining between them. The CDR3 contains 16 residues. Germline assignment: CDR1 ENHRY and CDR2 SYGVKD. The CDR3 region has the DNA TGTGCCATCAGTGGAGAGGGGCAGGCCAGCTACAATGAGCAGTTCTTC. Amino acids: CAISGEGQASYNEQFF.

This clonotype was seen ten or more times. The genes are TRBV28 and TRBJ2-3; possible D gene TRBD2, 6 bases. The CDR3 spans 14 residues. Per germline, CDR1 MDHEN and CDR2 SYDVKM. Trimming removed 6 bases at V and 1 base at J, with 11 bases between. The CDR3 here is CASSPGLGTDTQYF. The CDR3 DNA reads TGTGCCAGCAGCCCGGGACTTGGCACAGATACGCAGTATTTT.

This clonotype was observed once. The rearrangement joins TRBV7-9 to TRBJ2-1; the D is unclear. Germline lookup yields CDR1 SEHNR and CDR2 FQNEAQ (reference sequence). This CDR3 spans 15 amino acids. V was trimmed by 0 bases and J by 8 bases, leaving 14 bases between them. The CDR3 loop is CASSLANGTRYEQFF. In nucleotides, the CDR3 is TGTGCCAGCAGCTTAGCCAACGGTACCAGGTATGAGCAGTTCTTC.